The entry below gives a single TCR beta chain sequence along with its context. Its cognate antigen has yet to be identified. No much larger clone is present one base from it, and per-base qualities are unavailable. The CDR3 numbers 16 residues from cysteine through phenylalanine. Of the read, only the CDR3 DNA is kept; its 48 bases are in frame from base 1. For CDR1 and CDR2, the germline V gene lists SGHTA and FQGNSA. The V end gives up 3 bases and the J end 6 bases, leaving 8 bases in the junction not matched to a gene. The study tested focal radiation therapy combined with CTLA-4 blockade (ipilimumab) in patients with chemo-refractory metastatic non-small-cell lung cancer. The data belong to a study of radiotherapy plus CTLA-4 blockade in lung cancer (dated by TCRdb to between 2017 and 2018). Background on the whole study: Objective responses occurred in approximately 17% of enrolled patients, and 25% to 40% achieved disease control. Broad study findings and their caveats: Increased serum interferon-beta after radiation, together with early dynamic changes in blood T cell clones, were reported to be the strongest predictors of response. After treatment with radiotherapy and ipilimumab, TCR clones that originated in tumors expanded in peripheral blood.

Library method: the immunoSEQ multiplex PCR assay. TCRdb stores this immuneACCESS table with in-frame sequences only. Part of the clones is absent; in the studies checked, under half of the shortfall reflects unresolved V genes, and no reason is known for the rest. The sample table holds about 49,000 clones, of which approximately 76% were seen once. The top ten constitute approximately 12% of the sample. In this chain, TRBV7-2 is recombined with TRBJ1-6, with TRBD1 matching 7 junction bases. The sequence derives from a human donor with non-small cell lung cancer who had stable disease on radiotherapy plus ipilimumab. The starting material was peripheral blood, obtained from a patient treated with radiotherapy plus ipilimumab. Read as DNA, the sequence is TGTGCCAGCAGCTTCCTCTATGACAGGGCTAATTCACCCCTCCACTTT. This is translated as CASSFLYDRANSPLHF. The full variable domain, with segments outside the CDR3 supplied by the reference TRBV7-2 and TRBJ1-6 proteins, appears as GAGVSQSPSNKVTEKGKDVELRCDPISGHTALYWYRQSLGQGLEFLIYFQGNSAPDKSGLPSDRFSAERTGGSVSTLTIQRTQQEDSAVYLCASSFLYDRANSPLHFGNGTRLTVT.